The 2 T cell receptor beta chains in this list originate from one sample, sequenced in a study of cytotoxic CD8 clonotypes in ibrutinib-treated CLL (dated by TCRdb to the early 2020s). The time point label on this specimen signifies: roughly 2 years on ibrutinib. The method behind the library was the immunoSEQ multiplex PCR assay. The table comes from immuneACCESS by way of TCRdb, which keeps in-frame sequences with V and J called. Part of the clones is missing from these tables; in studies checked, under half for an unresolved V gene and the rest for unknown reasons. The sample table records almost 250,000 clones; 70% of these occur just once. The ten most abundant clones make up 15% of the sample. Sequencing used PBMCs, obtained after 24 months of ibrutinib treatment. These receptors all stem from a human donor with chronic lymphocytic leukemia.

The rearrangement joins TRBV28 to TRBJ2-7, with D perhaps TRBD1 (5 bases). The V gene's germline CDR1 is MDHEN and CDR2 SYDVKM. V was cut by 2 bases and J by 7 bases, with 21 bases left in between. The CDR3 contains 16 residues. The CDR3 region is CASSLVGRARIGEQYF. The CDR3 DNA sequence: TGTGCCAGCAGTTTAGTGGGCAGGGCCCGTATCGGAGAGCAGTACTTC.

This chain uses TRBV5-1 with TRBJ2-7; the D gene is possibly TRBD1 (5 bases). This CDR3 comprises 14 residues. Trimming left V 1 base short and J 6 bases short, with 14 bases between. Germline-derived CDR1 and CDR2 are SGHRS and YFSETQ. The CDR3: CASSLWTPPREQYF. DNA of the CDR3: TGCGCCAGCAGCTTGTGGACACCCCCCCGCGAGCAGTACTTC.